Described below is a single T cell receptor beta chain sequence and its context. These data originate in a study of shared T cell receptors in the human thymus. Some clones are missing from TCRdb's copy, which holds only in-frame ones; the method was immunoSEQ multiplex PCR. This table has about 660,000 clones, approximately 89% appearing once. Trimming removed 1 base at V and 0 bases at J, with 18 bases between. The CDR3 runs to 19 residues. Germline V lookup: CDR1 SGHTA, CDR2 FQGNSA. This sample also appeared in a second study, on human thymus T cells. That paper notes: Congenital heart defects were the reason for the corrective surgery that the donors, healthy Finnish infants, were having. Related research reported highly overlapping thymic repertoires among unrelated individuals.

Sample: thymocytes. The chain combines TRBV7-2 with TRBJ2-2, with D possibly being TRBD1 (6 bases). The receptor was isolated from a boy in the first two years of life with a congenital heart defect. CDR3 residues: CASSLGYWDTRSNTGELFF. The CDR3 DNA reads TGTGCCAGCAGCTTAGGGTACTGGGACACTAGATCGAACACCGGGGAGCTGTTTTTT.